Shown below are 22 T cell receptor beta chains from a single sample sequenced in a study of blood T cell repertoires in COVID-19. Clones were read by immunoSEQ multiplex PCR, and TCRdb kept only the in-frame ones, dropping some. The table includes under 250,000 clones, less than 90% detected once. The source material was peripheral blood. These receptors were collected from a woman aged 40-49 years who had recovered from COVID-19.

V and J are TRBV3-1 (or the pseudogene TRBV3-2) and TRBJ1-5; 7 bases fit TRBD1. The germline V gene has CDR1 LGHDT and CDR2 YNNKEL (reference sequence). V was pared by 2 bases and J by 3 bases, with 4 bases of the junction left unmatched. CDR3 length: 15 amino acids. CDR3 in amino acids: CASSQTGVANQPQHF. The CDR3 bases are TGTGCCAGCAGCCAAACAGGGGTGGCCAATCAGCCCCAGCATTTT.

This clone was seen once. The gene calls are TRBV6-5 and TRBJ1-4; D is ambiguous. The germline V gene has CDR1 MNHEY and CDR2 SVGAGI. V was cut by 6 bases and J by 3 bases, with 11 bases left in between. This CDR3 spans 14 amino acids. The CDR3 loop is CASRLTGSNEKLFF. CDR3 DNA: TGTGCCAGCAGACTGACGGGTTCTAATGAAAAACTGTTTTTT.

This chain links TRBV28 with TRBJ1-6; TRBD1 might be the D (6 bases). CDR3 length: 14 residues. Germline CDR1 MDHEN, CDR2 SYDVKM. V dropped 3 bases and J dropped 8 bases, with 11 bases sitting between them. This CDR3 is CASSFTGMDSPLHF. CDR3 nucleotide sequence: TGTGCCAGCAGTTTCACAGGGATGGATTCACCCCTCCACTTT.

Of note for this clone: The sample contains more than one DNA sequence encoding this CDR3. The V and J genes are TRBV24-1 and TRBJ1-5; D remains unclear. The CDR3 is 14 amino acids. Per germline, CDR1 KGHDR and CDR2 SFDVKD. Deletions cut 4 bases from V and 3 bases from J, with 9 bases between. CDR3 in DNA: TGTGCCACCAGTGAGGGAGGATTCAATCAGCCCCAGCATTTT. It codes for CATSEGGFNQPQHF.

This chain connects TRBV4-1 to TRBJ1-1; D gene unclear. Trimming removed 7 bases from V and 1 base from J, with 16 bases in between. CDR1 is MGHRA and CDR2 is YSYEKL in the germline V gene. The length of the CDR3 is 15 residues. Here the CDR3 DNA reads TGCGCCAGCACCACTACTTATGTAGGGAACACTGAAGCTTTCTTT. This codes for CASTTTYVGNTEAFF.

Comment on this clone: Mismatch with germline at one junction end may stem from a read error. The J gene is TRBJ1-1, the V gene TRBV19, with D perhaps matching TRBD1 (6 bases). CDR1 and CDR2 from the germline V gene are LNHDA and SQIVND (reference sequence). This CDR3 is built from 11 residues. Written as DNA, the CDR3 is TGTGCCAGTAGTGTAGACAGGGAAGCTTTCTTT. Protein product: CASSVDREAFF.

The CDR3 nucleotides are TGTGCCATCAGTGCGGTTGGCAGGCGTTCATTCGCCGGGGAGCTGTTTTTT. Translating it yields CAISAVGRRSFAGELFF. V gene TRBV10-3 combines with J gene TRBJ2-2; no clear D. The V gene lost 4 bases and the J gene lost 6 bases, with 21 bases spanning the gap. The CDR3 loop spans 17 amino acids. CDR1 ENHRY and CDR2 SYGVKD come from the germline V gene.

Regarding this clone: The same CDR3 arises from other DNA sequences in this sample as well. CDR3 sequence (DNA): TGTGCCTGGAGTTTGGCAGGCAATCAGCCCCAGCATTTT. It is translated as CAWSLAGNQPQHF. The rearrangement uses TRBV30 and TRBJ1-5; no reliable D call. CDR1 and CDR2 (germline): GTSNPN, SVGIG (reference sequence). Trimming took off 2 bases at V and 2 bases at J, with 7 bases between the two ends. The CDR3 covers 13 residues.

The rearrangement joins TRBV6-5 to TRBJ1-1; D unclear. The V and J ends lost 8 bases and 11 bases respectively, with 12 bases between them. Germline CDR1 is MNHEY and CDR2 is SVGAGI. The CDR3 has 10 residues. The CDR3 sequence is CASFLVAAFF. The CDR3 coding sequence is TGTGCCAGCTTTCTGGTCGCGGCTTTCTTT.

The rearrangement joins TRBV19 to TRBJ1-1, with unresolved D. The V end was cut by 4 bases, the J end by 1 base, with 13 bases between. Per germline, CDR1 LNHDA and CDR2 SQIVND (reference sequence). The CDR3 consists of 15 residues. CDR3 sequence (DNA): TGTGCCAGTAGTAGCAGTCAGTTGGCGAACACTGAAGCTTTCTTT. Protein: CASSSSQLANTEAFF.

This chain joins TRBV6-5 and TRBJ2-7; no reliable D call. The germline V gene encodes CDR1 MNHEY and CDR2 SVGAGI. Deletions cut 6 bases from V and 5 bases from J, with 17 bases between. This CDR3 region has 14 residues. The CDR3 sequence: CASRQTGLGHEQYF. CDR3 bases: TGTGCCAGCAGGCAGACTGGGTTGGGTCACGAGCAGTACTTC.

This chain uses TRBV6-2 or TRBV6-3 with TRBJ1-1; 10 nucleotides agree with TRBD1. The CDR3 is made up of 17 amino acids. Unmatched junction bases numbered 11, after V lost 2 bases and J lost 5 bases. Germline assignment: CDR1 MNHEY and CDR2 SVGEGT. CDR3: CASSYPTRTGGWTEAFF. CDR3 in DNA: TGTGCCAGCAGTTACCCAACTCGGACAGGGGGTTGGACTGAAGCTTTCTTT.

The V and J genes are TRBV11-3 and TRBJ2-3; 10 bases line up with TRBD2. This CDR3 spans 17 amino acids. Trimming cost V 5 bases and J 5 bases; bases outside gene matches: 13. Germline V CDR1 and CDR2: SGHNT, YENEEA. The CDR3 protein is CASSDPWTSGPRDTQYF. The CDR3 DNA follows: TGTGCCAGCAGCGACCCCTGGACTAGCGGCCCGAGAGATACGCAGTATTTT.

This clone showed up just once. The chain has TRBV7-9 and TRBJ2-7; D remains unclear. The germline V gene has CDR1 SEHNR and CDR2 FQNEAQ (reference sequence). The ends were cut back, 5 bases at V and 3 bases at J, with 8 bases in the middle. The CDR3 length is 12 residues. The CDR3 coding sequence is TGTGCCAGCAGCATTGCCTACTACGAGCAGTACTTC. Translated, it gives CASSIAYYEQYF.

The CDR3 DNA is TGTGCCAGCAGTTTGGGCGGGGGGTTACAAGAGACCCAGTACTTC. It specifies CASSLGGGLQETQYF. The chain links TRBV28 to TRBJ2-5; 8 bases match TRBD2. The CDR3 has 15 amino acids. Trimming cost V 3 bases and J 2 bases; bases outside gene matches: 5. Germline assignment: CDR1 MDHEN and CDR2 SYDVKM. Full variable domain (rest looked up from reference TRBV28 and TRBJ2-5): DVKVTQSSRYLVKRTGEKVFLECVQDMDHENMFWYRQDPGLGLRLIYFSYDVKMKEKGDIPEGYSVSREKKERFSLILESASTNQTSMYLCASSLGGGLQETQYFGPGTRLLVL.

The gene calls are TRBV15 and TRBJ2-5; D call uncertain. V lost 5 bases and J lost 2, with 12 bases in between. Per germline, CDR1 LNHNV and CDR2 YYDKDF (reference sequence). The CDR3 is 14 amino acids. The CDR3 reads CATSGGGSQETQYF. CDR3 bases: TGTGCCACCAGCGGCGGTGGCAGTCAAGAGACCCAGTACTTC.

The chain combines TRBV2 with TRBJ1-4; D is uncertain. Trimming took off 3 bases at V and 6 bases at J, with 17 bases between the two ends. This CDR3 comprises 16 residues. Germline lookup yields CDR1 SNHLY and CDR2 FYNNEI. CDR3 residues: CASSEVPGGRYEKLFF. Written as DNA, the CDR3 is TGTGCCAGCAGTGAGGTTCCAGGAGGGAGGTATGAAAAACTGTTTTTT.

This rearrangement joins TRBV28 to TRBJ1-4, with no clear D. Germline CDR1 and CDR2: MDHEN and SYDVKM. Deletions cut 3 bases from V and 13 bases from J, with 15 bases between. The CDR3 has 13 residues. CDR3 in DNA: TGTGCCAGCAGTTTGAGTTCGTCCTTTAGACTGTTTTTT. Translated, it gives CASSLSSSFRLFF. The full variable domain, with the rest looked up from reference TRBV28 and TRBJ1-4, is DVKVTQSSRYLVKRTGEKVFLECVQDMDHENMFWYRQDPGLGLRLIYFSYDVKMKEKGDIPEGYSVSREKKERFSLILESASTNQTSMYLCASSLSSSFRLFFGSGTQLSVL.

The V call is TRBV3-1 (or the pseudogene TRBV3-2), the J call TRBJ1-5; D might be TRBD1 (6 bases). The V gene lost 2 bases and the J gene lost 6 bases, with 11 bases spanning the gap. Germline CDR1 LGHDT, CDR2 YNNKEL (reference sequence). The CDR3 extends over 14 amino acids. CDR3: CASSQQQGTQPQHF. The CDR3 nucleotides read TGTGCCAGCAGCCAACAACAGGGAACTCAGCCCCAGCATTTT.

V gene TRBV4-1 combines with J gene TRBJ1-4, with 7 bases aligning to TRBD1. The CDR3 spans 16 residues. The junction had 2 bases not matched to a gene; V was cut back by 1 base and J by 0 bases. The germline gives CDR1 MGHRA, CDR2 YSYEKL. CDR3 DNA sequence: TGCGCCAGCAGCCAAGCCGGGACAGCAACTAATGAAAAACTGTTTTTT. The encoded protein is CASSQAGTATNEKLFF.

J is TRBJ1-4 and V is TRBV2; TRBD1 matches at 9 bases. The CDR3 covers 16 residues. Trimming took 0 bases from V and 13 from J; bases not matched to a gene: 12. Germline V gene sequence: CDR1 SNHLY, CDR2 FYNNEI. CDR3 sequence: CASSEAKGQGTVGLFF. DNA for the CDR3: TGTGCCAGCAGTGAAGCAAAAGGACAGGGGACGGTAGGACTGTTTTTT.

The chain links TRBV5-1 to TRBJ2-7; D is perhaps TRBD1 (6 bases). The CDR3 consists of 15 residues. Germline values: CDR1 SGHRS, CDR2 YFSETQ. Trimming took 5 bases from V and 2 from J, leaving 17 bases between them. This chain's CDR3 is CASSPEGVGTYEQYF. The CDR3 nucleotides read TGCGCCAGCAGTCCCGAGGGGGTAGGAACCTACGAGCAGTACTTC.